This TCR beta chain was retrieved from a study of blood T cell repertoires in COVID-19. CDR1 is SGDLS, CDR2 YYNGEE, per germline. Trimming stripped 2 bases from V and 0 bases from J, with 9 bases between. CDR3 length equals 14 residues. Only in-frame clones appear in the TCRdb table, and some are missing; sequencing was by immunoSEQ multiplex PCR. The profile shows roughly 200,000 clones, around 83% of them singletons. V and J are TRBV9 and TRBJ2-7, with D possibly TRBD2 on 6 matching bases. Material: peripheral blood. The receptor comes from a human donor in a cohort sampled during active COVID-19. The CDR3 region is CASSVGLSSYEQYF. As DNA, the CDR3 is TGTGCCAGCAGCGTGGGACTGAGCTCCTACGAGCAGTACTTC.